The present T cell receptor (beta chain) was sequenced within a study of blood T cell repertoires in COVID-19 (dated by TCRdb to about 2020). In the study overall: Recovered participants in ImmuneRACE Cohort 3 were defined as having two consecutive negative NP/OP PCR tests, clearance from a healthcare professional, or resolution of symptoms. The collaborator samples originated in the United States, Italy and Spain and spanned the acute and convalescent phases of COVID-19. The prospective study material was composed of cDNA or gDNA derived from T cells, B-cell-depleted T cells, or PBMCs. Subjects who had been exposed to COVID-19, were actively infected with it, or had recovered from it provided the deeply sampled blood TCRbeta repertoires that made up the dataset. The repertoires were released in a freely available public database meant as a resource for research on the immune response to SARS-CoV-2. Samples came from the ongoing ImmuneRACE study (first 160 participants) plus 1,254 subjects from 6 global collaborators. Nearly every sample came with metadata listing a de-identified subject ID, COVID-19 status, age in years and sex. Where available, HLA class I and class II types were obtained from metadata supplied by the sample provider rather than from assay-based typing. Overall study outcomes, separate from this receptor: The quantity of clinical and demographic metadata differed by source and by participant and was supplied without curation.

The immunoSEQ Assay, a bias-controlled multiplex PCR, was used to amplify TCRbeta CDR3 regions from genomic DNA. Per the authors' processing: Within the assay, amplification of reference gene primers was used to estimate how many nucleated cells each sample contained. To quantify the absolute abundance of each unique TCRbeta CDR3 rearrangement, sequence reads were collapsed and filtered. For each sample, productive Simpson clonality was calculated as the square root of Simpson's diversity index across productive rearrangements. TCRdb's version of the immuneACCESS table is confined to in-frame rearrangements and falls short of the full clone set. An unresolved V gene accounts for under half of the shortfall where checked; the remainder is of unknown origin. The V and J calls and clone size are taken from that table; D and trimming were inferred from the DNA. Counted in this sample were approximately 200,000 clones; more than 75% of them appeared once. Clones ranked in the top ten supply around 7% of the sample.

Participants in the prospective study were aged 18 to 89 years, lived in some 24 United States geographic areas, and enrolled through a virtual design. To assign participants to cohorts, the prospective study relied on clinical history that participants themselves reported in a screening survey and a study questionnaire. In the prospective study, whole blood, serum and a nasopharyngeal or oropharyngeal swab were collected from each participant by mobile phlebotomists. Prospective study participants could optionally give additional blood draws and questionnaires over a 2-month period. Blood samples from the prospective study were shipped frozen or at room temperature prior to DNA extraction. Relative to germline, V is missing 1 base and J is missing 5 bases, with 8 bases of the junction outside any gene match. The germline V gene yields KGHSH for CDR1 and LQKENI for CDR2. The CDR3 has 16 amino acids, counting the end cysteine and phenylalanine. Of all the DNA, just the CDR3 is kept, 48 bases in frame from base 1.

With respect to this clone: Its antigen is unknown. No quality values exist for individual bases; no much larger clone is one base distant.

The sample consisted of PBMCs or T cells enriched from blood (not recorded which). The chain is encoded by TRBV18 joined to TRBJ2-5; the junction holds 9 bases that match TRBD1. The clonotype comes from a young man in a cohort exposed to, infected with or recovered from COVID-19 (not recorded which). This receptor has the CDR3 CASSPRRTGGWETQYF. The DNA sequence reads TGTGCCAGCTCACCACGTAGAACAGGGGGCTGGGAGACCCAGTACTTC.